One sample yielded the 10 T cell receptor beta chains listed below, sequenced in a study of T-cell reconstitution after alpha-beta-depleted transplantation in children. Preparation of the TCRbeta library used unique molecular identifiers. One entry per CDR3 protein, called by TCRdb with MiXCR from the PCR reads. The sample records around 490,000 distinct CDR3 sequences, about an eighth being singletons. The sequencing used PBMCs, mostly from graft donor cells, collected 180 days after TCRalphabeta/CD19-depleted stem cell transplant. The receptors originated from a female patient younger than 10 who had a stem cell transplant for aplastic anemia, so the T cells may come from the graft donor.

This clonotype was seen repeatedly, ten times or more. This rearrangement joins TRBV7-2 to TRBJ1-5, with D possibly matching TRBD1 (6 bases). Germline V gives CDR1 SGHTA, CDR2 FQGNSA. Trimming took off 5 bases at V and 2 bases at J, with 13 bases between the two ends. CDR3 length: 15 amino acids. The CDR3, as DNA: TGTGCCAGCAGCATGAGGGGGGCTGGCAATCAGCCCCAGCATTTT. Translation gives CASSMRGAGNQPQHF.

J is TRBJ2-7 and V is TRBV12-3 or TRBV12-4; TRBD1 matches 9 bases. The CDR3 covers 14 residues. J gave up 3 bases and V 4 bases, and 4 bases lay outside the gene matches. The CDR3 region has the DNA TGTGCCAGCAGTTCCGGGACAGGGCTCTACGAGCAGTACTTC. Translating it yields CASSSGTGLYEQYF.

The chain combines TRBV28 with TRBJ1-3, with D unclear. CDR3 length equals 16 residues. The germline V gene has CDR1 MDHEN and CDR2 SYDVKM. Trimming took off 4 bases at V and 0 bases at J, with 13 bases between the two ends. For the CDR3, the DNA is TGTGCCAGCAGTTGGCCCGGGCCATACTCTGGAAACACCATATATTTT. Amino acids: CASSWPGPYSGNTIYF.

Turning to this clonotype: One base away lies a much larger clone, so this may be a sequencing read error. The chain combines TRBV12-3 or TRBV12-4 with TRBJ1-1; possible D gene TRBD1, 5 bases. Trimming left V 6 bases short and J 5 bases short, with 10 bases between. The CDR3 runs 12 residues. This CDR3 reads CASRPGGTEAFF. CDR3 DNA: TGTGCCAGCAGGCCGGGGGGTACTGAAGCTTTCTTT.

This sequence joins TRBV19 and TRBJ2-7, with D hard to call. Germline V CDR1 and CDR2: LNHDA, SQIVND (reference sequence). Trimming left V 3 bases short and J 7 bases short, with 4 bases between. This CDR3 is built from 10 residues. DNA of the CDR3: TGTGCCAGTAGTATTCGAGAGCAGTACTTC. Amino acid sequence: CASSIREQYF.

This chain uses TRBV7-9 with TRBJ2-1; the D gene could be TRBD1 or TRBD2 (6 bases each). V was shortened by 1 base and J by 5 bases, with 12 bases between the two germline ends. This CDR3 has 15 residues. Germline values: CDR1 SEHNR, CDR2 FQNEAQ (reference sequence). The CDR3 here is CASSLVGGLNNEQFF. CDR3 DNA sequence: TGTGCCAGCAGCTTAGTAGGGGGACTGAACAATGAGCAGTTCTTC.

This chain links TRBV6-2 or TRBV6-3 with TRBJ2-1; 8 bases line up with TRBD2. CDR1 and CDR2 (germline): MNHEY, SVGEGT. V lost 0 bases, J lost 4 bases, and 8 bases stayed unmatched. The CDR3 has 17 residues. CDR3 sequence: CASSYSAGAGAYNEQFF. In nucleotides, the CDR3 is TGTGCCAGCAGTTACTCGGCGGGAGCGGGAGCATACAATGAGCAGTTCTTC.

This clonotype has a count of ten or more. V and J are TRBV5-1 and TRBJ2-3; 10 nucleotides align to TRBD1. Germline V gene lookup returns CDR1 SGHRS and CDR2 YFSETQ. Germline trimming cut 3 bases from V and 0 bases from J; bases unmatched to any gene: 10. The CDR3 has 18 residues. The CDR3 nucleotides are TGCGCCAGCAGCTCACGGGACAGGGGAACCCCCAGCACAGATACGCAGTATTTT. This gives the protein CASSSRDRGTPSTDTQYF.

In this sample, this clonotype turned up many times. The rearrangement uses TRBV12-3 or TRBV12-4 and TRBJ2-7; D is possibly TRBD1 (6 bases). The CDR3 length is 15 residues. V lost 6 bases, J lost 0 bases, and 15 bases lay in between. The CDR3 coding sequence is TGTGCCAGCAGCCGTGATTTGGACAGCTCCTACGAGCAGTACGTC. Its translation: CASSRDLDSSYEQYV.

The V and J genes are TRBV5-1 and TRBJ2-5, with D perhaps TRBD1 (6 bases). Germline assignment: CDR1 SGHRS and CDR2 YFSETQ. The CDR3 loop spans 15 amino acids. The V and J ends lost 4 bases and 1 base respectively, with 14 bases between them. CDR3 in DNA: TGCGCCAGCAGCACCCTGGTGGGGGCCCAAGAGACCCAGTACTTC. It encodes CASSTLVGAQETQYF.